Listed here are 27 T cell receptor beta chains from one sample, sequenced in a study of T-cell memory formation after mild COVID-19 (dated by TCRdb to about 2021). To prepare the library, 5' RACE was applied. Sequencing instrument: Illumina NovaSeq 6000. Using fastp at Q25 and MiXCR, TCRdb reprocessed the public reads and kept productive beta chains. Each CDR3 protein gets just one entry, which takes the most common genes and DNA from the rows behind it. For this sample there are hundreds of thousands of distinct CDR3 sequences; more than 20% appear just once. The top ten clonotypes cover around 12% of the sample. The sample comprised PBMCs or a T cell subset sorted from them (not recorded which). These receptors all come from an adult woman who had mild COVID-19 (a few samples of this study predate the infection). The sample titles of this study are shuffled in the database, so cell type and time point are left out; the donor was told from shared clones.

This clonotype has at least ten counts. J is TRBJ2-5 and V is TRBV25-1; 8 bases are a match to TRBD1. The germline CDR1 and CDR2 sequences are MGHDK and SYGVNS. J was trimmed by 7 bases and V by 1 base; bases with no gene match: 11. CDR3 length: 16 residues. The CDR3 region has the DNA TGTGCCAGCAGTGAATCGAGACAGGGGCCAGAGTGGACCCAGTACTTC. Encoded protein: CASSESRQGPEWTQYF.

This clonotype appeared a few times. The genes are TRBV7-2 and TRBJ1-2, with 7 bases matching TRBD1. Germline CDR1 SGHTA, CDR2 FQGNSA. This CDR3 has 14 amino acids. The trim removed 5 bases at V and 3 bases at J, leaving 6 bases unmatched. CDR3 in amino acids: CASSADRDYYGYTF. CDR3 DNA sequence: TGTGCCAGCAGCGCCGACAGGGACTACTATGGCTACACCTTC.

This clonotype has just a few counts. This sequence joins TRBV15 and TRBJ2-1; D possibly corresponds to TRBD2 (7 bases). Per germline, CDR1 LNHNV and CDR2 YYDKDF (reference sequence). V was clipped by 3 bases and J by 4 bases, with 16 bases between them. This CDR3 region has 16 residues. The CDR3 reads CATSSISGGPYNEQFF. CDR3 sequence (DNA): TGTGCCACCAGCAGTATCTCCGGGGGGCCTTACAATGAGCAGTTCTTC.

The rearrangement joins TRBV7-8 to TRBJ2-7; the D is unclear. Trimming took off 4 bases at V and 4 bases at J, with 11 bases between the two ends. The CDR3 has 13 residues. From germline, CDR1 is SGHVS and CDR2 FQNEAQ. This CDR3 is CASSSPPDYEQYF. The CDR3 bases are TGTGCCAGCAGCTCACCCCCAGATTACGAGCAGTACTTC.

This chain connects TRBV12-3 or TRBV12-4 to TRBJ2-7; 10 bases are a match to TRBD1. CDR3 length: 14 amino acids. After removal of 7 bases from V and 7 bases from J, the junction contained 10 bases not matched to a gene. CDR3 in DNA: TGTGCCAGCACCTTGGACAGGGGGTTAGGGGAGCAGTACTTC. Protein sequence: CASTLDRGLGEQYF.

This rearrangement joins TRBV6-6 to TRBJ1-2; 9 bases agree with TRBD1. Germline CDR1 reads MNHNY; CDR2 reads SVGAGI (reference sequence). V gave up 7 bases and J gave up 7 bases; unmatched junction bases: 7. The CDR3 is 13 amino acids. This CDR3 reads CASNKDRGLGYTF. CDR3 nucleotide sequence: TGTGCCAGCAACAAGGACAGGGGCCTTGGCTACACCTTC.

The chain combines TRBV7-9 with TRBJ2-1; the D is unclear. Germline loops: CDR1 SEHNR, CDR2 FQNEAQ (reference sequence). V was trimmed by 8 bases and J by 0 bases, leaving 20 bases between them. The CDR3 totals 17 residues. CDR3 nucleotide sequence: TGTGCCAGCTGGGCGGCGACGGTCAGCAGCTCCTACAATGAGCAGTTCTTC. This translates into CASWAATVSSSYNEQFF.

This clonotype was picked up a small number of times. The V and J genes are TRBV7-2 and TRBJ2-7; D call uncertain. The V gene's germline CDR1 is SGHTA and CDR2 FQGNSA. The V end was cut by 3 bases, the J end by 7 bases, with 13 bases between. The CDR3 sequence is 13 residues long. The CDR3: CASSLFPIGEQYF. The CDR3, as DNA: TGTGCCAGCAGCTTGTTCCCTATTGGTGAGCAGTACTTC.

This clonotype was observed a handful of times. The CDR3 reads CASSAPWTGDQETQYF. The CDR3 bases are TGTGCCAGCAGCGCCCCCTGGACAGGAGATCAAGAGACCCAGTACTTC. V is TRBV11-2 and J is TRBJ2-5, with TRBD1 matching 7 bases. Losses at the gene ends were 5 bases for V and 2 bases for J; bases not matched to a gene: 11. The CDR3 is 16 residues long. In germline, CDR1 is SGHAT, CDR2 FQNNGV.

This clonotype has a handful of counts. The genes are TRBV14 and TRBJ1-1; D unresolved. V lost 0 bases and J lost 4, with 18 bases in between. Germline lookup yields CDR1 SGHDN and CDR2 FVKESK. The length of the CDR3 is 17 residues. The CDR3 loop reads CASSQETWGGVFTEAFF. The CDR3 nucleotides read TGTGCCAGCAGCCAAGAAACCTGGGGAGGAGTCTTCACTGAAGCTTTCTTT.

Only a few counts were recorded for this clonotype. V and J are TRBV7-2 and TRBJ2-1; 10 positions match TRBD2. CDR1 is SGHTA, CDR2 FQGNSA, per germline. J gave up 13 bases and V 0 bases, and 6 bases lay outside the gene matches. This CDR3 has 14 residues. CDR3 loop: CASSLALAGAPQFF. For the CDR3, the DNA is TGTGCCAGCAGCTTAGCTCTAGCGGGAGCCCCTCAGTTCTTC.

In this sample, this clonotype turned up a few times. V usage is TRBV30 and J usage is TRBJ2-3; 7 positions agree with TRBD1. The germline CDR1 and CDR2 sequences are GTSNPN and SVGIG (reference sequence). The CDR3 contains 16 residues. J gave up 3 bases and V 6 bases, and 15 bases lay outside the gene matches. CDR3 amino acids: CACQQGGGLRTDTQYF. CDR3 in DNA: TGTGCCTGCCAACAAGGGGGCGGCCTAAGGACAGATACGCAGTATTTT.

This clonotype has more than one count but fewer than ten. The chain uses TRBV5-1 and TRBJ1-5; D might be TRBD1 (5 bases). The V end lost 0 bases, the J end lost 7 bases, and 14 bases lay between the germline ends. Germline CDR1 and CDR2: SGHRS and YFSETQ. The CDR3 has 15 residues. CDR3 in amino acids: CASSLVAGWEQPQHF. DNA of the CDR3: TGCGCCAGCAGCTTGGTAGCAGGGTGGGAACAGCCCCAGCATTTT.

About this clonotype itself: The DNA is left out, because the CDR3 cannot be placed on it with certainty; the CDR3 is given as TCRdb lists it. The chain links TRBV12-2 to TRBJ2-1; the DNA was not used to check the table's D call, TRBD2. TRBV12-2 is listed as a pseudogene. The CDR3 length is 15 residues, termini included. The CDR3 reads CASRLAWGGGNEQFF.

The chain employs TRBV29-1 and TRBJ1-3, with no clear D. This CDR3 has 13 amino acids. Trimming pared 2 bases from V and 6 bases from J, leaving 11 bases between. Germline CDR1 reads SQVTM; CDR2 reads ANQGSEA. CDR3 loop: CSVEPRSVNTIYF. CDR3 coding DNA: TGCAGCGTTGAACCCCGCTCCGTAAACACCATATATTTT.

A few counts support this clonotype. This chain links TRBV29-1 with TRBJ2-3; D possibly uses TRBD1 or TRBD2 (5 bases each). Germline loops: CDR1 SQVTM, CDR2 ANQGSEA. Trimming shortened V by 7 bases and J by 3 bases, and 20 bases separated the two germline ends. The CDR3 extends over 15 amino acids. In DNA, the CDR3 is TGCAGCGCCTGGAAAAGGGGATTAGCGACAGATACGCAGTATTTT. Translation gives CSAWKRGLATDTQYF.

In this sample, this clonotype turned up a few times. CDR3 sequence reads: CAWGLAGSTDTQYF. The CDR3 region has the DNA TGTGCCTGGGGACTAGCGGGATCCACAGATACGCAGTATTTT. This sequence joins TRBV30 and TRBJ2-3; 12 positions match TRBD2. Germline V gives CDR1 GTSNPN, CDR2 SVGIG (reference sequence). J gave up 2 bases and V 5 bases, and 2 bases lay outside the gene matches. This CDR3 comprises 14 residues.

The genes are TRBV10-1 and TRBJ2-1; 7 bases fit TRBD1. CDR3 length: 14 residues. Germline-derived CDR1 and CDR2 are WNHNN and SYGVQD (reference sequence). The ends lost 7 bases at V and 8 bases at J; junction bases unmatched: 11. CDR3: CASIPGQPSHEQFF. CDR3 nucleotides: TGCGCCAGCATCCCGGGACAGCCCTCGCATGAGCAGTTCTTC.

This clonotype turned up a few times. A much larger clone is a single base away; this may be a read error. V is TRBV5-1 and J is TRBJ2-3; D remains unclear. There are 11 residues in the CDR3. V gave up 0 bases and J gave up 6 bases, with 2 bases separating them. CDR1 and CDR2 from the germline V gene are SGHRS and YFSETQ. The CDR3 nucleotides read TGCGCCAGCAGCTTGGATGATACGCAGTATTTT. Amino acids: CASSLDDTQYF. The full variable domain, completed using reference TRBV5-1 and TRBJ2-3, is KAGVTQTPRYLIKTRGQQVTLSCSPISGHRSVSWYQQTPGQGLQFLFEYFSETQRNKGNFPGRFSGRQFSNSRSEMNVSTLELGDSALYLCASSLDDTQYFGPGTRLTVL.

V gene TRBV24-1 combines with J gene TRBJ2-2; D is uncertain. Germline values: CDR1 KGHDR, CDR2 SFDVKD. The CDR3 sequence is 15 residues long. Trimming shortened V by 5 bases and J by 0 bases, and 9 bases separated the two germline ends. The CDR3 nucleotides read TGTGCCACCAGTGTGGGTCGACCGAACACCGGGGAGCTGTTTTTT. Its protein product is CATSVGRPNTGELFF.

In this sample, this clonotype turned up a few times. V usage is TRBV7-2 and J usage is TRBJ1-2; D not resolved. Trimming removed 2 bases from V and 8 bases from J, with 9 bases in between. CDR1 and CDR2 (germline): SGHTA, FQGNSA. The CDR3 runs to 12 residues. The CDR3 protein is CASSLTREGYTF. In nucleotides, the CDR3 is TGTGCCAGCAGCTTAACTCGGGAGGGCTACACCTTC.

This clonotype was seen a few times. The rearrangement uses TRBV7-3 and TRBJ2-1; 9 bases line up with TRBD2. This CDR3 region has 17 residues. Germline V gives CDR1 SGHTA, CDR2 FQGTGA. V shed 4 bases and J 2 bases; nucleotides not matched to a gene: 9. CDR3 nucleotides: TGTGCCAGCAGCTCACTGCCGGCGGGAGGGCCCTACAATGAGCAGTTCTTC. It specifies CASSSLPAGGPYNEQFF.

This chain joins TRBV30 and TRBJ2-3, with a weak D call TRBD1 (6 bases). CDR1 is GTSNPN, CDR2 SVGIG, per germline (reference sequence). V shed 2 bases and J shed 2 bases, with 11 bases lying between them. This CDR3 spans 14 amino acids. CDR3 sequence (DNA): TGTGCCTGGAGTAAGGGGGATCCCACAGATACGCAGTATTTT. The encoded protein is CAWSKGDPTDTQYF. Full variable domain (remainder filled in from reference TRBV30 and TRBJ2-3): SQTIHQWPATLVQPVGSPLSLECTVEGTSNPNLYWYRQAAGRGLQLLFYSVGIGQISSEVPQNLSASRPQDRQFILSSKKLLLSDSGFYLCAWSKGDPTDTQYFGPGTRLTVL.

The CDR3: CSVDWAGGINGYTF. Here the CDR3 DNA reads TGCAGCGTTGACTGGGCAGGGGGAATAAATGGCTACACCTTC. V gene TRBV29-1 combines with J gene TRBJ1-2; 7 bases are shared with TRBD1. There are 14 residues in the CDR3. Germline CDR1 SQVTM, CDR2 ANQGSEA. V gave up 3 bases and J gave up 6 bases; unmatched junction bases: 10. Full variable domain (missing parts from reference TRBV29-1 and TRBJ1-2): SAVISQKPSRDICQRGTSLTIQCQVDSQVTMMFWYRQQPGQSLTLIATANQGSEATYESGFVIDKFPISRPNLTFSTLTVSNMSPEDSSIYLCSVDWAGGINGYTFGSGTRLTVV.

This clonotype showed up just a few times. This chain connects TRBV5-1 to TRBJ2-7, with a possible D match to TRBD1 (6 bases). The CDR3 has 13 residues. The V gene lost 4 bases and the J gene lost 3 bases, with 11 bases spanning the gap. Germline V gene lookup returns CDR1 SGHRS and CDR2 YFSETQ. The CDR3 here is CASSHGQSYEQYF. The CDR3 DNA reads TGCGCCAGCAGCCACGGACAGAGCTACGAGCAGTACTTC. The full variable domain, completed using reference TRBV5-1 and TRBJ2-7, is KAGVTQTPRYLIKTRGQQVTLSCSPISGHRSVSWYQQTPGQGLQFLFEYFSETQRNKGNFPGRFSGRQFSNSRSEMNVSTLELGDSALYLCASSHGQSYEQYFGPGTRLTVT.

The rearrangement joins TRBV29-1 to TRBJ2-3, with a tentative D call TRBD1 (6 bases). Trimming removed 6 bases at V and 2 bases at J, with 12 bases between. The CDR3 consists of 13 residues. Germline lookup yields CDR1 SQVTM and CDR2 ANQGSEA. This CDR3 reads CSVAGAFTDTQYF. The CDR3 region has the DNA TGCAGCGTGGCAGGGGCCTTCACAGATACGCAGTATTTT.

This clonotype appeared a few times. V and J are TRBV29-1 and TRBJ2-1, with no clear D. Germline CDR1 is SQVTM and CDR2 is ANQGSEA. CDR3 size: 12 residues. V gave up 0 bases and J gave up 10 bases, with 10 bases separating them. CDR3 loop: CSVEDPGREQFF. The CDR3 region has the DNA TGCAGCGTTGAAGATCCCGGCCGGGAGCAGTTCTTC.